This T cell receptor (beta chain) was sequenced for a study of vaccination and CD4 T cells after COVID-19 (dated by TCRdb to the early 2020s). About the full investigation: SARS-CoV-2 positivity had been established in the convalescent patients by nasal swab PCR, and mild disease was recorded in roughly 9 of these patients and severe disease in one. In control cultures, a CEFX viral epitope pool was used as positive control, an HIV-1 Nef peptide pool was used as negative control, or no peptide was added. The convalescent cohort included six males and four females, with two Hispanic individuals, seven Caucasians, two Asians and one multiracial person. Post-COVID blood samples were collected from convalescent patients a median of approximately 93 days after diagnosis, with a range of about 30 to 161 days. The spike-specific CD4+ TCR repertoire was compared before and after mRNA vaccination in approximately ten COVID-19 convalescent patients and several infection-naive healthy vaccine recipients. The time from the second vaccine dose to post-vaccine blood sampling had a median of roughly 70 days and ranged from roughly 13 to 241 days. The cultures were stimulated with overlapping spike peptide pools from SARS-CoV-2 and from the common cold coronaviruses HCoV-NL63, HCoV-OC43 and HCoV-229E. Two doses of either the Pfizer-BioNTech BNT162b2 vaccine (n=8) or the Moderna mRNA-1273 vaccine (n=2) were administered to participants.

The CDR3 goes from the cysteine to the phenylalanine over 14 residues. Only the CDR3 portion is preserved as DNA: 42 bases, with reading frame beginning at the first base. CDR1 is given as DFQATT and CDR2 as SNEGSKA, both from the germline V gene (reference sequence). A distance of 11 bases separates the germline ends of V and J, which lose 1 base and 5 bases respectively. Results and caveats for the whole study, not just this receptor: Of the vaccine-specific clones found in convalescent patients, nearly all (304 of 307) were mono-reactive for SARS-CoV-2 spike instead of being cross-reactive with common cold coronaviruses. In convalescent patients, a median around 86% of post-vaccine SARS-CoV-2-reactive clones were detected only after vaccination, and vaccine-specific priming was suggested by this finding. The number of convalescent patients in the study was relatively small, and the study did not examine early timepoints following natural infection. The median count of SARS-CoV-2-reactive clonotypes went up from some 23 after infection to more than 30 after vaccination, although the change was not significant.

Library preparation employed PCR. TCR sequencing of DNA from cultured CD4+ T cells used the Oncomine TCR Beta short-read assay at the Johns Hopkins FTIC core. The QIAamp micro DNA kit was used to extract genomic DNA from the cultured CD4+ T cells. Oncomine TCR Beta libraries from cultured CD4+ T cells were pooled using unique dual indexes and sequenced on an Illumina iSeq 100. As for how the authors treated the data: Non-productive sequences were removed, and CDR3s not starting with C, not ending with F or W, or shorter than 7 amino acids were discarded. The MANAFEST web application was used to identify antigen-specific clonotypes by comparing peptide-stimulated wells against reference wells and other culture wells. To be called positive, a clone needed an FDR below 0.05, an odds ratio above 5, and a productive frequency above 0.1% in at least two of three replicate wells. Cross-reactive clonotypes were defined as significantly expanded in both SARS-CoV-2 spike wells and at least one common cold coronavirus spike condition. Using R version 3.6.1, CDR3 homology was evaluated through Levenshtein distances (stringdist) along with unrooted phylogenetic trees (ape). TCRdb trimmed public reads at Q25 via fastp, called clones via MiXCR and kept in-frame beta chains. Rows with a matching CDR3 protein are joined into one entry that keeps the most common DNA and genes. Here the V and J calls rest on TCRdb's processing, not on the authors' analysis. This sample gives 8,400 or so distinct CDR3 sequences in total; 60% of them show up just once. The top ten clones comprise 9.5% to 15% of the sample.

Concerning this clonotype itself: It lacks a known antigen. There are no base qualities to consult, and no much larger clone falls within one base.

This sample's treatment or condition label indicates: approximately nine-day PBMC culture with coronavirus spike peptide pools or control peptides (ViraFEST assay). The study used the ViraFEST assay, which expanded antigen-specific T cells with peptide pools and then identified expanded clonotypes by TCR sequencing. Positive SARS-CoV-2 PCR tests in the convalescent patients dated from March to December 2020, before Alpha, Beta and Delta variants emerged in the United States. Fewer than 2.5 million PBMCs per well were cultured in IMDM with 5% human AB serum and approximately 10 IU/ml IL-2, plus 10 ug/ml peptide pools. On days 3 and 7, half of the culture medium was replaced with fresh IL-2-containing medium. Once the cells had been in culture for 10 days, the EasySep CD4+ T cell isolation kit was used to isolate CD4+ T cells by negative selection. PBMCs were separated from whole blood using Ficoll-Paque Plus gradient centrifugation and then either used fresh or cryopreserved at -140C. Triplicate wells were generally used for each culture condition.

The specimen was cultured CD4+ T cells from blood, collected after SARS-CoV-2 vaccination. The sequence derives from a human donor with COVID-19. The rearranged chain carries TRBV20-1 and TRBJ2-2, with a weak D call of TRBD1 (6 bases match). The DNA reads as follows: TGCAGTGCTAGAGGACCGACAGGTACCGGGGAGCTGTTTTTT. This codes for CSARGPTGTGELFF.